Listed below are T cell receptor beta chains from one sample, sequenced in a study of OX40 agonist ivuxolimab in advanced cancers. The method was immunoSEQ multiplex PCR; TCRdb's version includes in-frame clones alone and lacks a portion of them. Of 50,000 to 60,000 clones listed, about four fifths are singletons. The sample consisted of CD4+ or CD8+ T cells sorted from blood, taken in a trial of the OX40 agonist ivuxolimab. These TCRs come from an adult with an advanced solid tumor such as melanoma, head and neck, liver or kidney cancer. The CDR3 runs from the conserved cysteine through the conserved F or W. A D gene is named only where the DNA matches it firmly.

v_gene,d_gene,j_gene,len,CDR3aa
TRBV2,-,TRBJ2-5,12,CASSESWETQYF
TRBV10-3,TRBD2,TRBJ2-1,18,CAISESGSGGRAGGEQFF
TRBV2,-,TRBJ1-2,12,CASSEDVYGYTF
TRBV18,TRBD1,TRBJ2-3,15,CASSPGTGGPDTQYF
TRBV4-3,-,TRBJ1-1,14,CASSQVPGETEAFF
TRBV19,TRBD1,TRBJ2-7,15,CASSPGTGRSYEQYF
TRBV7-2,TRBD2,TRBJ2-2,18,CASSVGLAGWINTGELFF
TRBV6-1,TRBD1,TRBJ2-7,14,CASSVTSRGHGLYF
TRBV7-2,TRBD1,TRBJ1-6,15,CASSWAGQGGSPLHF
TRBV30,-,TRBJ1-2,13,CAWSVGQTYGYTF
TRBV6-5,-,TRBJ1-2,15,CASSYAGGVLGGYTF
TRBV29-1,TRBD1,TRBJ2-2,13,CSANPGGTGELFF
TRBV4-1,TRBD2,TRBJ2-1,15,CASSRDSGTNNEQFF
TRBV9,-,TRBJ2-6,17,CASSVDSFSSGANVLTF
TRBV11-2,TRBD1,TRBJ2-7,14,CASSGGTGGYEQYF
TRBV7-2,-,TRBJ2-7,17,CASSSGGVDRGRNEQYF
TRBV28,TRBD1,TRBJ1-2,15,CASSPRTGSPYGYTF
TRBV5-1,TRBD2,TRBJ2-1,15,CASSLAGGRYNEQFF
TRBV30,TRBD2,TRBJ2-3,17,CAWDPTPLAGDTDTQYF
TRBV5-1,-,TRBJ1-2,16,CASSLGPGPNNYGYTF
TRBV11-2,TRBD1,TRBJ2-7,14,CASSTDRVTYEQYF
TRBV6-5,TRBD1,TRBJ1-2,14,CASSYSTGDYGYTF
TRBV7-3,-,TRBJ2-2,15,CASSFQTANTGELFF
TRBV11-3,-,TRBJ2-7,13,CASNTGEAHEQYF
TRBV6-1,-,TRBJ1-1,19,CASSDYWGSVGPNKREAFF
TRBV27,TRBD1,TRBJ2-7,15,CASSPRQGPTYEQYF
TRBV6-1,-,TRBJ2-7,12,CASSEPRGKQYF
TRBV19,-,TRBJ2-3,13,CASSSFSTDTQYF
TRBV30,TRBD2,TRBJ2-5,16,CAWSFDGTSVQETQYF
TRBV6-1,-,TRBJ1-5,14,CASRGANAGHRQHF
TRBV5-1,-,TRBJ1-1,14,CASSPRNGNTEAFF
TRBV5-1,TRBD1,TRBJ1-1,14,CASSKTGSLAEAFF
TRBV28,-,TRBJ1-5,12,CASSFLDQPQHF
TRBV7-9,TRBD1,TRBJ1-3,18,CASSLSGTDFLRGNTIYF
TRBV10-3,-,TRBJ1-1,14,CAISVRGEAAEAFF
TRBV18,-,TRBJ2-1,15,CASSPGWIGSSEQFF